This T cell receptor beta chain was found in a study of lymphopenia after photon versus proton radiotherapy. Trimming took off 3 bases at V and 5 bases at J, with 16 bases between the two ends. CDR3 length: 15 amino acids. Germline V gives CDR1 KGHSH, CDR2 LQKENI. Only in-frame clones appear in the TCRdb table, and some are missing; sequencing was by immunoSEQ multiplex PCR. The sample lists 22,000 or so clones; roughly 91% were seen once. The sequence derives from a woman in her seventies with pancreatic cancer. Some clones in this sample may be carry-over from other donors' samples. This chain connects TRBV18 to TRBJ2-5; tentative D call: TRBD2 (6 bases). Sample: peripheral blood, taken from a patient treated with proton-based radiotherapy. The CDR3 DNA sequence: TGTGCCAGCTCACCCGAGCGGGCCCAGGTGGAGACCCAGTACTTC. This codes for CASSPERAQVETQYF. Combining the CDR3 with reference TRBV18 and TRBJ2-5 gives the whole variable domain NAGVMQNPRHLVRRRGQEARLRCSPMKGHSHVYWYRQLPEEGLKFMVYLQKENIIDESGMPKERFSAEFPKEGPSILRIQQVVRGDSAAYFCASSPERAQVETQYFGPGTRLLVL.